The clone carrying this TCR beta chain occurred a few times. The antigen remains undetermined. TCRdb's table, derived via immunoSEQ multiplex PCR, lists solely in-frame clones and lacks some. The repertoire holds over 75,000 clones, approximately 94% seen once, with 2% to 3% in the top ten. The record originates from a study of OX40 agonist ivuxolimab in advanced cancers. Whole-study results and caveats: CD4+ and CD8+ T cells in blood underwent clonal expansion by week 6 at 0.1 to 3.0 mg/kg.

Autoimmune disease history or systemic immunosuppression barred patients. This material consisted of CD4+ or CD8+ T cells sorted from blood, taken in a trial of the OX40 agonist ivuxolimab. The origin of this receptor is an adult with an advanced solid tumor such as melanoma, head and neck, liver or kidney cancer.

The chain's CDR3 is CASSLQSGGGFF. The CDR3 nucleotides read TGTGCCAGCAGCTTACAGAGCGGGGGGGGCTTCTTC. The rearrangement joins TRBV7-9 to TRBJ2-1, with TRBD2 matching 10 bases. V gave up 2 bases and J gave up 16 bases; unmatched junction bases: 5. Germline V gene sequence: CDR1 SEHNR, CDR2 FQNEAQ (reference sequence). This CDR3 is 12 amino acids long.